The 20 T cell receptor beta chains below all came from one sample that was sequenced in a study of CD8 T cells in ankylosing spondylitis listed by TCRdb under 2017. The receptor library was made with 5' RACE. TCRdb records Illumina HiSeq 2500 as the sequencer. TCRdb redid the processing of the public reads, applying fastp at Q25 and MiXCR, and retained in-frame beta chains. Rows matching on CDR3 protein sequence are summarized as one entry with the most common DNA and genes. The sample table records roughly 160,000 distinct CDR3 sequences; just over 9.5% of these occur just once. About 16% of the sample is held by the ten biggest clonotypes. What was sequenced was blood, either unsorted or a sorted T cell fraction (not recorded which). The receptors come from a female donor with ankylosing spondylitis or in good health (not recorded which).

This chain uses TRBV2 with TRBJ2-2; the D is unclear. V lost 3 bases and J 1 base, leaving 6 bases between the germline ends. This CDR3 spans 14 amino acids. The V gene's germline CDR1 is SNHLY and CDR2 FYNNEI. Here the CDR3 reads CASSEVGNTGELFF. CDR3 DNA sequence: TGTGCCAGCAGTGAGGTGGGGAACACCGGGGAGCTGTTTTTT.

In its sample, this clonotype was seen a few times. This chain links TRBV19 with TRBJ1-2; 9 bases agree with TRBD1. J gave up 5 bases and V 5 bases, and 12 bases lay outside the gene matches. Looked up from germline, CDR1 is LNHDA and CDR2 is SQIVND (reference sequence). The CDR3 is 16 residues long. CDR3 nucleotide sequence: TGTGCCAGTAGTTTTGGTCGGACAGGGGTGCTTTATGGCTACACCTTC. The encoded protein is CASSFGRTGVLYGYTF. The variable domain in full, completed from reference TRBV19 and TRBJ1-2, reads DGGITQSPKYLFRKEGQNVTLSCEQNLNHDAMYWYRQDPGQGLRLIYYSQIVNDFQKGDIAEGYSVSREKKESFPLTVTSAQKNPTAFYLCASSFGRTGVLYGYTFGSGTRLTVV.

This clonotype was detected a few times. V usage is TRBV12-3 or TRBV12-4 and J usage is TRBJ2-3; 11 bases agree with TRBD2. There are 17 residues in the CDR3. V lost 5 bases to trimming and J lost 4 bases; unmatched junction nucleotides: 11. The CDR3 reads CASSGISGRAFADTQYF. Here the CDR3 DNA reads TGTGCCAGCAGTGGTATTAGCGGGAGGGCCTTTGCAGATACGCAGTATTTT.

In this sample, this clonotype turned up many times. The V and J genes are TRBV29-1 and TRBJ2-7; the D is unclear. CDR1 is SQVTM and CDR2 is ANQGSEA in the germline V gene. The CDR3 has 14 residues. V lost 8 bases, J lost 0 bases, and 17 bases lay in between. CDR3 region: CSFKRQASSYEQYF. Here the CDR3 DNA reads TGCAGCTTCAAAAGGCAGGCGTCCTCCTACGAGCAGTACTTC.

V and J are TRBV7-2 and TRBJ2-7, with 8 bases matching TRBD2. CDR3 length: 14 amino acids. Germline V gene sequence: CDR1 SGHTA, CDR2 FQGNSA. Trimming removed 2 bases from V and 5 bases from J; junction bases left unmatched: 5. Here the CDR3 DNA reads TGTGCCAGCAGCTTACGGGGGGGGGAAAACGAGCAGTACTTC. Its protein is CASSLRGGENEQYF.

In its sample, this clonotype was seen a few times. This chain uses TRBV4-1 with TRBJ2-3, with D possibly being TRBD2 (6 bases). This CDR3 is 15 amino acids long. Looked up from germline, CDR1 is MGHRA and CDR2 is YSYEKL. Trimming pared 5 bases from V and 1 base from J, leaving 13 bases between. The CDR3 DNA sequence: TGCGCCAGCAGCTATTTAGCGGAGGGCACAGATACGCAGTATTTT. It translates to CASSYLAEGTDTQYF.

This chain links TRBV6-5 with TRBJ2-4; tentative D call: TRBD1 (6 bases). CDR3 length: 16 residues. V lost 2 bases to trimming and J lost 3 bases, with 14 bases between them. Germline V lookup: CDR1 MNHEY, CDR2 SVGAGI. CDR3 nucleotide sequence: TGTGCCAGCAGTTACGTTGCGGGCAGGGGCAAAAACATTCAGTACTTC. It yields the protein CASSYVAGRGKNIQYF.

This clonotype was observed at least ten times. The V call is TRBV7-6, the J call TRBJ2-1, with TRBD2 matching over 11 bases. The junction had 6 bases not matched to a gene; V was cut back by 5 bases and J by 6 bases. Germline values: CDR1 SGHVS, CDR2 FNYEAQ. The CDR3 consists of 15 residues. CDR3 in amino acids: CASSKLAGDRNEQFF. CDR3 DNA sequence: TGTGCCAGCAGCAAACTAGCGGGAGATCGCAATGAGCAGTTCTTC.

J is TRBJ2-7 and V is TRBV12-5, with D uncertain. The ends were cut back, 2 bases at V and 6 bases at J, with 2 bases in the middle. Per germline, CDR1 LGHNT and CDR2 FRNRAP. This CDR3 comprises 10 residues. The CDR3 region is CASGLSEQYF. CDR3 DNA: TGTGCTAGTGGTTTGTCCGAGCAGTACTTC.

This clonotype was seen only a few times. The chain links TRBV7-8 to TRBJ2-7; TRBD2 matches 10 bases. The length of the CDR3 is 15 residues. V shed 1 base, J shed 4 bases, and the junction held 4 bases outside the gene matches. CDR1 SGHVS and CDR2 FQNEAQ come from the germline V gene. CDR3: CASSLGVSGRYEQYF. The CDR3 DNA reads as TGTGCCAGCAGCTTAGGGGTTAGCGGGAGGTACGAGCAGTACTTC.

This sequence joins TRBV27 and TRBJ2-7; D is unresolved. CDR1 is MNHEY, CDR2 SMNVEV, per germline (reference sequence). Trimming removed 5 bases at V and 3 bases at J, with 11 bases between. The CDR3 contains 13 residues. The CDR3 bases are TGTGCCAGCAGTATAGGCAGGTACTACGAGCAGTACTTC. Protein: CASSIGRYYEQYF.

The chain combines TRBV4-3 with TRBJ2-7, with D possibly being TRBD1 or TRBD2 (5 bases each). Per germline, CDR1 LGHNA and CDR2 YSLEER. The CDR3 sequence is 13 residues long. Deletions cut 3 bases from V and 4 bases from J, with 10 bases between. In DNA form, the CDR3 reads TGCGCCAGCAGCCAGGGGACGGATTACGAGCAGTACTTC. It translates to CASSQGTDYEQYF.

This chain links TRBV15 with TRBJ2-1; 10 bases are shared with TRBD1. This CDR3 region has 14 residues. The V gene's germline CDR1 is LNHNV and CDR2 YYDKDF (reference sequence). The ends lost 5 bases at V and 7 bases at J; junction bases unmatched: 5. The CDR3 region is CATSGQGEGNEQFF. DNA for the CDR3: TGTGCCACCAGCGGACAGGGGGAGGGGAATGAGCAGTTCTTC.

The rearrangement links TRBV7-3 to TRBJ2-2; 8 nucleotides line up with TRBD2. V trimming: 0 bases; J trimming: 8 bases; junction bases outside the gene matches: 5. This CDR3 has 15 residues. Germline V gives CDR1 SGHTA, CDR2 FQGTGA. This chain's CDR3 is CASSLTAGGKGELFF. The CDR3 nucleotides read TGTGCCAGCAGCTTAACGGCGGGAGGTAAAGGGGAGCTGTTTTTT. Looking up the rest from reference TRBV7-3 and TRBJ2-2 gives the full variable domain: GAGVSQTPSNKVTEKGKYVELRCDPISGHTALYWYRQSLGQGPEFLIYFQGTGAADDSGLPNDRFFAVRPEGSVSTLKIQRTERGDSAVYLCASSLTAGGKGELFFGEGSRLTVL.

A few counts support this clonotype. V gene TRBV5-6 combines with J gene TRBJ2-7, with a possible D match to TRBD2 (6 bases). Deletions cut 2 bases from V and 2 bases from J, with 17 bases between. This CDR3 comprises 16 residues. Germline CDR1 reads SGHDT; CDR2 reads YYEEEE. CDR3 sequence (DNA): TGTGCCAGCAGCTTATACGGGGAGGCTTTGACCTACGAGCAGTACTTC. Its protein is CASSLYGEALTYEQYF.

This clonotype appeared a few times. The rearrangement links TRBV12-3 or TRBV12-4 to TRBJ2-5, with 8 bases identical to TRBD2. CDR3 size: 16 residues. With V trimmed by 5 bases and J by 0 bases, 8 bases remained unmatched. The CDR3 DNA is TGTGCCAGCAGTACCGGGACTAGGCTGTACCAAGAGACCCAGTACTTC. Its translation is CASSTGTRLYQETQYF.

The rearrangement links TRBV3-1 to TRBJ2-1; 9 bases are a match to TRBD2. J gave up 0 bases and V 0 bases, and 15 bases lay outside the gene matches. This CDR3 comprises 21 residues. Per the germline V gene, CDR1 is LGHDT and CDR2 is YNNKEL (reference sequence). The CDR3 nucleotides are TGTGCCAGCAGCCAAGAAGGCGGCGGGAGGGCCAAGAGAAGCTCCTACAATGAGCAGTTCTTC. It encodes CASSQEGGGRAKRSSYNEQFF.

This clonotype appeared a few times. CDR3 region: CAISESFQGTYNEQFF. The CDR3 DNA sequence: TGTGCCATCAGTGAGTCGTTCCAGGGCACCTACAATGAGCAGTTCTTC. The chain is built from TRBV10-3 and TRBJ2-1, with a tentative D call TRBD1 (5 bases). Germline CDR1 and CDR2: ENHRY and SYGVKD. Trimming pared 0 bases from V and 2 bases from J, leaving 11 bases between. The CDR3 totals 16 residues.

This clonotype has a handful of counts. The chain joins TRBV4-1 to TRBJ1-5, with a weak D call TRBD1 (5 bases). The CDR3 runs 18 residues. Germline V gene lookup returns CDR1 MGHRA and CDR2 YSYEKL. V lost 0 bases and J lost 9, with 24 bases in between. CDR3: CASSQDSVMRAGTRPQHF. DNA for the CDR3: TGCGCCAGCAGCCAAGATTCGGTTATGAGGGCAGGGACCCGGCCCCAGCATTTT.

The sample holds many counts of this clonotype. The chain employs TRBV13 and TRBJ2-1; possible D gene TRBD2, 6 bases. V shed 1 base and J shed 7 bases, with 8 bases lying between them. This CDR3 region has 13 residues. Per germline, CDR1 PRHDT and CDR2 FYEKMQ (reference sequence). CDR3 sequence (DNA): TGTGCCAGCAGCTTAGAAGGGAGGAATGAGCAGTTCTTC. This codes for CASSLEGRNEQFF.